This TCR beta chain was documented in a study of blood T cell repertoires in COVID-19. Study at large: Samples taken during acute and convalescent COVID-19 were collected in the United States, Italy and Spain.

The length of the CDR3 is 16 residues. Looked up from germline, CDR1 is SGDLS and CDR2 is YYNGEE. The trim removed 4 bases at V and 4 bases at J, leaving 7 bases unmatched. Sequenced by immunoSEQ multiplex PCR; TCRdb stores in-frame clones only, minus some. The sample holds 250,000 to 400,000 clones, about 87% seen once. Sequenced input: peripheral blood. This sequence joins TRBV9 and TRBJ1-4; TRBD1 matches at 10 bases. The source of this sequence is a woman in her 30s with COVID-19, enrolled during active disease. The CDR3: CASSPGTGAVNEKLFF. The CDR3 bases are TGTGCCAGCAGCCCCGGGACAGGGGCGGTTAATGAAAAACTGTTTTTT.